The 15 T cell receptor beta chains in this list originate from one sample, sequenced in a study of blood T cell repertoires in COVID-19. Sequenced by immunoSEQ multiplex PCR; TCRdb stores in-frame clones only, minus some. The sample yields about 400,000 clones, approximately 87% seen once. The sample comprised PBMCs or T cells enriched from blood (not recorded which). The origin of the receptors is a woman aged 50 to 65 who had recovered from COVID-19.

This clone was seen more than once but under ten times. This rearrangement joins TRBV4-2 to TRBJ1-6; TRBD1 aligns across 7 bases. The CDR3 has 16 residues. V lost 1 base, J lost 4 bases, and 4 bases stayed unmatched. Germline V gene lookup returns CDR1 LGHNA and CDR2 YNFKEQ. CDR3 region: CASSQGQGEYNSPLHF. Written as DNA, the CDR3 is TGTGCCAGCAGCCAAGGACAGGGCGAATATAATTCACCCCTCCACTTT.

The V and J genes are TRBV2 and TRBJ1-2; unclear D gene. CDR3 size: 13 residues. V was clipped by 4 bases and J by 5 bases, with 11 bases between them. Germline V gene lookup returns CDR1 SNHLY and CDR2 FYNNEI. CDR3: CASSAPGEYGYTF. The CDR3 region has the DNA TGTGCCAGCAGTGCCCCAGGCGAATATGGCTACACCTTC.

The chain has TRBV7-2 and TRBJ2-1; D is undetermined. V was trimmed by 3 bases and J by 0 bases, leaving 9 bases between them. Germline loops: CDR1 SGHTA, CDR2 FQGNSA. There are 15 residues in the CDR3. In DNA form, the CDR3 reads TGTGCCAGCAGCTTTGAAAGCGCCTCCTACAATGAGCAGTTCTTC. Amino acid sequence: CASSFESASYNEQFF.

The chain uses TRBV7-8 and TRBJ1-2; 7 bases align to TRBD1. Germline trimming cut 5 bases from V and 5 bases from J; bases unmatched to any gene: 11. This CDR3 comprises 15 residues. Germline CDR1 and CDR2: SGHVS and FQNEAQ. CDR3 loop: CASSPQGQLWYGYTF. In nucleotides, the CDR3 is TGTGCCAGCAGCCCTCAGGGACAGCTATGGTATGGCTACACCTTC.

This clone was counted a single time. This chain connects TRBV6-7 to TRBJ2-5; 10 positions match TRBD1. TRBV6-7 is sorted into the ORF group, with uncertain function. The CDR3 contains 14 residues. J lost 5 bases, V lost 8 bases, and 8 bases had no gene match. Here the CDR3 reads CASLLGQGPETQYF. CDR3 DNA sequence: TGTGCCAGCTTGTTGGGACAGGGGCCGGAGACCCAGTACTTC.

This chain connects TRBV9 to TRBJ1-1; D is uncertain. Per germline, CDR1 SGDLS and CDR2 YYNGEE. V lost 3 bases and J 1 base, leaving 16 bases between the germline ends. The CDR3 consists of 16 residues. In nucleotides, the CDR3 is TGTGCCAGCAGCGCCCCAAGAGGCAGAGAGAACACTGAAGCTTTCTTT. Translated, it gives CASSAPRGRENTEAFF.

This clone was observed a single time. V and J are TRBV5-5 and TRBJ1-2, with 7 positions matching TRBD1. V shed 1 base and J 7 bases; nucleotides not matched to a gene: 10. Germline V gene lookup returns CDR1 SGHKS and CDR2 YYEKEE (reference sequence). The length of the CDR3 is 15 residues. CDR3 DNA: TGTGCCAGCAGCTTGTACTCTCAGGGGGAGAGTGGCTACACCTTC. This gives the protein CASSLYSQGESGYTF.

This chain joins TRBV19 and TRBJ2-1, with 7 bases lining up with TRBD2. The CDR3 is 16 residues long. The V gene's germline CDR1 is LNHDA and CDR2 SQIVND (reference sequence). V lost 4 bases, J lost 1 base, and 7 bases stayed unmatched. The CDR3, as DNA: TGTGCCAGTAGTACGTTTGCGGGGGTGTCCTACAATGAGCAGTTCTTC. Translated, it gives CASSTFAGVSYNEQFF.

The V gene is TRBV3-1 (or the pseudogene TRBV3-2), the J gene TRBJ1-1; D gene unclear. Germline V gene lookup returns CDR1 LGHDT and CDR2 YNNKEL (reference sequence). This CDR3 spans 14 amino acids. The V gene lost 8 bases and the J gene lost 1 base, with 14 bases spanning the gap. The DNA of the CDR3 is TGTGCCAGCCGAAACCACGGGAGGAACACTGAAGCTTTCTTT. Its protein product is CASRNHGRNTEAFF.

This chain links TRBV11-2 with TRBJ2-7, with D uncertain. V lost 0 bases to trimming and J lost 2 bases, with 11 bases between them. CDR1 SGHAT and CDR2 FQNNGV come from the germline V gene. The CDR3 runs to 15 residues. The CDR3 DNA is TGTGCCAGCAGCTTAGATTTCTCGGCGGCCTACGAGCAGTACTTC. This codes for CASSLDFSAAYEQYF.

This chain uses TRBV7-2 with TRBJ1-1; D might be TRBD1 (6 bases). CDR3 length: 15 residues. Germline values: CDR1 SGHTA, CDR2 FQGNSA. The V end lost 1 base, the J end lost 1 base, and 10 bases lay between the germline ends. The CDR3 loop reads CASSLVGQKNTEAFF. CDR3 DNA: TGTGCCAGCAGCTTAGTTGGACAGAAGAACACTGAAGCTTTCTTT.

The chain couples TRBV5-1 to TRBJ1-1, with unresolved D. There are 14 residues in the CDR3. Trimming took off 5 bases at V and 5 bases at J, with 16 bases between the two ends. CDR1 and CDR2 (germline): SGHRS, YFSETQ. CDR3 residues: CASRAWETETEAFF. The CDR3 DNA is TGCGCCAGCAGGGCCTGGGAGACCGAAACTGAAGCTTTCTTT.

This clone was detected once. This rearrangement joins TRBV18 to TRBJ1-4; maybe TRBD1 (5 bases). V was trimmed by 0 bases and J by 8 bases, leaving 10 bases between them. Per the germline V gene, CDR1 is KGHSH and CDR2 is LQKENI. CDR3 length equals 14 residues. In nucleotides, the CDR3 is TGTGCCAGCTCACCACCAGGGGCGGGGGAAAAACTGTTTTTT. This translates into CASSPPGAGEKLFF.

This clone was seen a single time. The J gene is TRBJ1-1, the V gene TRBV2, with 9 bases lining up with TRBD1. The CDR3 is 14 amino acids. CDR1 is SNHLY, CDR2 FYNNEI, per germline. After removal of 8 bases from V and 4 bases from J, the junction contained 8 bases not matched to a gene. CDR3 bases: TGTGCCAGCGGCACCGGGACAGGGTTCACTGAAGCTTTCTTT. Translated, it gives CASGTGTGFTEAFF.

Points on this clone: Other DNA variants within this sample encode the same CDR3. V gene TRBV18 combines with J gene TRBJ1-1; D unresolved. CDR3 length: 13 residues. The V end was cut by 3 bases, the J end by 3 bases, with 8 bases between. The V gene's germline CDR1 is KGHSH and CDR2 LQKENI. In DNA form, the CDR3 reads TGTGCCAGCTCACCTTCCCGGGACACTGAAGCTTTCTTT. Translation: CASSPSRDTEAFF.